The next 13 T cell receptor beta chains were all read from a single sample in a study of CD8+ T cells in alopecia areata (dated 2018 in TCRdb). The treatment or condition label, read with the paper, signifies: oral pan-JAK inhibitor, 5-10 mg twice daily. Library prep was done by the immunoSEQ multiplex PCR assay. For TCR sequencing, RNA was extracted from every sample and reverse transcribed into cDNA to serve as template. TCRdb holds this immuneACCESS table with in-frame rearrangements only. Some clones are missing; in checked studies, unresolved V genes explain under half, and the rest has no known cause. The sample table holds about 200,000 clones, of which around two fifths were seen once. The biggest ten clones account for just under 0.5% of the sample. The sequencing used CD4+ T cells sorted from blood, collected at roughly week 30, from a patient treated with tofacitinib. Receptors originate from a human donor with alopecia areata.

The chain carries TRBV30 and TRBJ2-2; no definite D call. Germline CDR1 reads GTSNPN; CDR2 reads SVGIG (reference sequence). The CDR3 covers 14 residues. The germline V and J ends were trimmed by 1 base and 8 bases, with 14 bases remaining between them. The CDR3 DNA reads as TGTGCCTGGAGTGAGATTAGGGCAGCTGGGGAGCTGTTTTTT. It encodes CAWSEIRAAGELFF.

V and J are TRBV7-3 and TRBJ1-2, with TRBD1 identical over 7 bases. V lost 2 bases to trimming and J lost 2 bases; unmatched junction nucleotides: 5. CDR1 is SGHTA, CDR2 FQGTGA, per germline. The CDR3 runs 15 residues. The CDR3 sequence: CASSLSQGPNYGYTF. Written as DNA, the CDR3 is TGTGCCAGCAGCTTATCACAGGGGCCCAACTATGGCTACACCTTC.

The table lists this clone with a few counts. DNA for the CDR3: TGTGCCAGCAGGGGGCCAGGGGGCACTGAAGCTTTCTTT. Translating it yields CASRGPGGTEAFF. This rearrangement joins TRBV2 to TRBJ1-1; 7 positions agree with TRBD1. The germline V gene encodes CDR1 SNHLY and CDR2 FYNNEI. This CDR3 has 13 amino acids. V gave up 6 bases and J gave up 4 bases; unmatched junction bases: 5.

The chain employs TRBV6-6 and TRBJ2-3; TRBD2 is a possible D gene (5 bases). V gave up 4 bases and J gave up 8 bases, with 13 bases separating them. Germline V gene data show CDR1 as MNHNY and CDR2 as SVGAGI (reference sequence). The CDR3 is made up of 13 amino acids. Here the CDR3 DNA reads TGTGCCAGCAGTTTCACTAGATCGCGTACGCAGTATTTT. Its translation: CASSFTRSRTQYF.

V and J are TRBV6-5 and TRBJ1-6, with a possible D match to TRBD1 (5 bases). CDR3 length: 14 residues. Between the trimmed V and J ends, which lost 6 bases and 7 bases, there was a span of 13 bases. From germline, CDR1 is MNHEY and CDR2 SVGAGI. In DNA form, the CDR3 reads TGTGCCAGCAGCCCCAGGGTAGAGAATTCACCCCTCCACTTT. Translating gives CASSPRVENSPLHF.

This clone has more than one count but fewer than ten. This sequence joins TRBV29-1 and TRBJ1-1; D not certain. This CDR3 comprises 15 residues. V lost 4 bases and J lost 4, with 19 bases in between. In germline, CDR1 is SQVTM, CDR2 ANQGSEA. The CDR3 is CSVGSREGVGTEAFF. The CDR3, as DNA: TGCAGCGTTGGCTCTCGCGAGGGTGTAGGCACTGAAGCTTTCTTT.

The rearrangement joins TRBV5-1 to TRBJ2-7; TRBD1 agrees at 8 bases. Germline V lookup: CDR1 SGHRS, CDR2 YFSETQ. Trimming took 6 bases from V and 5 from J; bases not matched to a gene: 10. The CDR3 has 14 amino acids. The CDR3 bases are TGCGCCAGCAACCCTCCCGCAGGGGGCGACGAGCAGTACTTC. Translating gives CASNPPAGGDEQYF.

The sample holds a few counts of this clone. CDR3: CASTTLAEMGETQYF. CDR3 nucleotide sequence: TGTGCCAGCACGACCTTAGCGGAGATGGGGGAGACCCAGTACTTC. V and J are TRBV2 and TRBJ2-5; weak D call: TRBD2 (6 bases). The CDR3 is 15 residues long. Germline V CDR1 and CDR2: SNHLY, FYNNEI. Trimming left V 7 bases short and J 5 bases short, with 20 bases between. Full variable domain (rest looked up from reference TRBV2 and TRBJ2-5): EPEVTQTPSHQVTQMGQEVILRCVPISNHLYFYWYRQILGQKVEFLVSFYNNEISEKSEIFDDQFSVERPDGSNFTLKIRSTKLEDSAMYFCASTTLAEMGETQYFGPGTRLLVL.

This clone has only a few counts. The chain uses TRBV29-1 and TRBJ2-7; 8 nucleotides agree with TRBD1. The CDR3 runs to 13 residues. Unmatched junction bases numbered 8, after V lost 7 bases and J lost 3 bases. Per germline, CDR1 SQVTM and CDR2 ANQGSEA. This CDR3 is CSGSGTGVYEQYF. The CDR3 DNA follows: TGCAGCGGCTCCGGGACAGGAGTCTACGAGCAGTACTTC.

This clone was recorded a few times. In the same sample, other DNA sequences code for this CDR3. V usage is TRBV9 and J usage is TRBJ2-1; D is possibly TRBD2 (6 bases). CDR1 and CDR2 from the germline V gene are SGDLS and YYNGEE. The CDR3 contains 15 residues. Deletions cut 0 bases from V and 0 bases from J, with 7 bases between. CDR3 sequence: CASSVAGVSYNEQFF. The DNA for the CDR3 is TGTGCCAGCAGCGTAGCGGGGGTCTCCTACAATGAGCAGTTCTTC.

This clone turned up a few times. This chain joins TRBV30 and TRBJ2-7; D unresolved. V was cut by 3 bases and J by 5 bases, with 8 bases left in between. Germline V CDR1 and CDR2: GTSNPN, SVGIG (reference sequence). The CDR3 is 11 amino acids. CDR3 in amino acids: CAWRADNEQYF. The CDR3, as DNA: TGTGCCTGGAGGGCTGATAACGAGCAGTACTTC.

V and J are TRBV27 and TRBJ2-7, with D uncertain. Germline V gives CDR1 MNHEY, CDR2 SMNVEV (reference sequence). The CDR3 is 16 amino acids. Trimming took off 6 bases at V and 6 bases at J, with 24 bases between the two ends. CDR3 DNA: TGTGCCAGCAGAGCCTTAGCTGGTAGAGTGCTGGGCGAGCAGTACTTC. It encodes CASRALAGRVLGEQYF.

The genes are TRBV6-1 and TRBJ2-7; TRBD1 aligns across 9 bases. Germline V gene data show CDR1 as MNHNS and CDR2 as SASEGT. This CDR3 comprises 12 residues. The V and J ends lost 6 bases and 6 bases, in that order; junction bases with no gene match: 3. The CDR3: CASSKTGGEQYF. The CDR3 DNA reads TGTGCCAGCAGCAAGACAGGGGGCGAGCAGTACTTC.